Each of the 23 T cell receptor beta chains below was sequenced from the same sample in a study of cytomegalovirus exposure and HLA in healthy donors. Primers for the PCR totalled 60 Vbeta and 13 Jbeta. The method was immunoSEQ multiplex PCR; TCRdb's version includes in-frame clones alone and lacks a portion of them. There are some 120,000 clones in the sample, with approximately 6.8% held by the top ten. Sequences were obtained from PBMCs. Receptors were obtained from a man aged 35 to 55 in good health and CMV-seropositive.

A note on this clone: Germline and junction disagree at one end, which may indicate a read error. The chain links TRBV7-2 to TRBJ1-2, with TRBD1 as a possible D gene (6 bases). The length of the CDR3 is 14 residues. The germline gives CDR1 SGHTA, CDR2 FQGNSA. Written as DNA, the CDR3 is TGTGCCAGCAGCCTAGCCCGGACAGCCTATGGCTACACCTTC. Translation: CASSLARTAYGYTF. Looking up the rest from reference TRBV7-2 and TRBJ1-2 gives the full variable domain: GAGVSQSPSNKVTEKGKDVELRCDPISGHTALYWYRQSLGQGLEFLIYFQGNSAPDKSGLPSDRFSAERTGGSVSTLTIQRTQQEDSAVYLCASSLARTAYGYTFGSGTRLTVV.

This chain joins TRBV18 and TRBJ2-5; TRBD2 might be the D (5 bases). Germline-derived CDR1 and CDR2 are KGHSH and LQKENI. The CDR3 has 13 amino acids. The germline V and J ends were trimmed by 2 bases and 5 bases, with 9 bases remaining between them. The CDR3 DNA is TGTGCCAGCTCACCAATCGGGAAGGAGACCCAGTACTTC. Translated, it gives CASSPIGKETQYF.

The V call is TRBV29-1, the J call TRBJ2-7, with 8 bases aligning to TRBD1. V shed 3 bases and J 2 bases; nucleotides not matched to a gene: 0. The CDR3 consists of 12 residues. CDR1 and CDR2 from the germline V gene are SQVTM and ANQGSEA. The CDR3 nucleotides read TGCAGCGTTGAGGACAGGGCCTACGAGCAGTACTTC. Translated: CSVEDRAYEQYF.

The chain is built from TRBV6-1 and TRBJ1-1; 7 bases are shared with TRBD1. This CDR3 region has 15 residues. J gave up 6 bases and V 2 bases, and 9 bases lay outside the gene matches. Germline V lookup: CDR1 MNHNS, CDR2 SASEGT. The CDR3 nucleotides read TGTGCCAGCAGTGAACTTCGACAGGGCTTATCTGAAGCTTTCTTT. This gives the protein CASSELRQGLSEAFF.

J is TRBJ2-7 and V is TRBV7-2, with D possibly matching TRBD2 (7 bases). The V and J ends lost 1 base and 5 bases respectively, with 18 bases between them. Per germline, CDR1 SGHTA and CDR2 FQGNSA. The CDR3 totals 16 residues. The CDR3 reads CASSLEGEGVFNEQYF. The CDR3 DNA reads as TGTGCCAGCAGCTTAGAGGGGGAGGGGGTTTTCAACGAGCAGTACTTC.

The V and J genes are TRBV10-3 and TRBJ1-5; tentative D call: TRBD1 (5 bases). CDR1 is ENHRY and CDR2 is SYGVKD in the germline V gene. This CDR3 contains 13 residues. Trimming removed 2 bases at V and 4 bases at J, with 6 bases between. CDR3 in DNA: TGTGCCATCAGTGAGCCAGGGAATCAGCCCCAGCATTTT. Protein: CAISEPGNQPQHF.

V and J are TRBV2 and TRBJ2-6; perhaps TRBD2 as D (7 bases). Germline V CDR1 and CDR2: SNHLY, FYNNEI. The CDR3 extends over 16 amino acids. Trimming took off 5 bases at V and 4 bases at J, with 15 bases between the two ends. In nucleotides, the CDR3 is TGTGCCAGCAGTCCCCATGGGGGGGCCGGGGCCAACGTCCTGACTTTC. Amino acid sequence: CASSPHGGAGANVLTF.

V gene TRBV29-1 combines with J gene TRBJ2-3; the D gene is possibly TRBD2 (6 bases). V was trimmed by 6 bases and J by 0 bases, leaving 10 bases between them. Germline V gives CDR1 SQVTM, CDR2 ANQGSEA. This CDR3 region has 13 residues. The CDR3 spells CSVTGASTDTQYF. In nucleotides, the CDR3 is TGCAGCGTAACGGGAGCGAGCACAGATACGCAGTATTTT.

DNA for the CDR3: TGTGCCAGTAGTCCAGATTTTGGCGAGCAGTACTTC. It specifies CASSPDFGEQYF. The chain couples TRBV19 to TRBJ2-7, with unresolved D. Trimming took 5 bases from V and 6 from J, leaving 11 bases between them. CDR3 length: 12 amino acids. CDR1 and CDR2 (germline): LNHDA, SQIVND (reference sequence).

As DNA, the CDR3 is TGTGCCAGTAGTACTCGGGATGCCCTCTCCTACAATGAGCAGTTCTTC. Its translation is CASSTRDALSYNEQFF. The chain links TRBV19 to TRBJ2-1; tentative D call: TRBD2 (5 bases). In germline, CDR1 is LNHDA, CDR2 SQIVND (reference sequence). Trimming left V 4 bases short and J 0 bases short, with 13 bases between. CDR3 length: 16 amino acids. Full variable domain (rest looked up from reference TRBV19 and TRBJ2-1): DGGITQSPKYLFRKEGQNVTLSCEQNLNHDAMYWYRQDPGQGLRLIYYSQIVNDFQKGDIAEGYSVSREKKESFPLTVTSAQKNPTAFYLCASSTRDALSYNEQFFGPGTRLTVL.

The V and J genes are TRBV19 and TRBJ2-5; perhaps TRBD2 as D (5 bases). CDR3 length equals 13 residues. CDR1 LNHDA and CDR2 SQIVND come from the germline V gene (reference sequence). V gave up 3 bases and J gave up 2 bases, with 7 bases separating them. The CDR3: CASSMSGQETQYF. In nucleotides, the CDR3 is TGTGCCAGTAGTATGTCGGGACAAGAGACCCAGTACTTC.

The gene calls are TRBV4-2 and TRBJ2-1, with TRBD1 identical over 10 bases. The CDR3 runs to 17 residues. CDR1 LGHNA and CDR2 YNFKEQ come from the germline V gene. The V segment lost 4 bases and the J segment 3 bases; nucleotides outside the gene matches: 9. CDR3 bases: TGTGCCAGCAGCCCAAGCACCGACAGGGGGCACTACAATGAGCAGTTCTTC. Protein sequence: CASSPSTDRGHYNEQFF.

V is TRBV7-8 and J is TRBJ1-6; D uncertain. Trimming took 1 base from V and 10 from J, leaving 11 bases between them. CDR1 is SGHVS and CDR2 is FQNEAQ in the germline V gene. The CDR3 sequence is 14 residues long. The CDR3 loop is CASSLEPGISPLHF. As DNA, the CDR3 is TGTGCCAGCAGCTTAGAGCCGGGAATCTCACCCCTCCACTTT. Filled out from reference TRBV7-8 and TRBJ1-6, the complete variable domain reads GAGVSQSPRYKVAKRGQDVALRCDPISGHVSLFWYQQALGQGPEFLTYFQNEAQLDKSGLPSDRFFAERPEGSVSTLKIQRTQQEDSAVYLCASSLEPGISPLHFGNGTRLTVT.

Points on this clone: The sample contains more than one DNA sequence encoding this CDR3. V gene TRBV27 combines with J gene TRBJ2-6, with D possibly TRBD1 on 5 matching bases. Per germline, CDR1 MNHEY and CDR2 SMNVEV (reference sequence). Trimming took off 6 bases at V and 0 bases at J, with 9 bases between the two ends. The CDR3 consists of 15 residues. The DNA of the CDR3 is TGTGCCAGCAGCTCAGGGTTCTCTGGGGCCAACGTCCTGACTTTC. It specifies CASSSGFSGANVLTF.

The gene calls are TRBV28 and TRBJ2-6; 8 nucleotides match TRBD1. CDR3 size: 16 residues. J was trimmed by 3 bases and V by 4 bases; bases with no gene match: 5. Germline V gene sequence: CDR1 MDHEN, CDR2 SYDVKM. The DNA for the CDR3 is TGTGCCAGCAGTTCAATTGACAGGGGTGGGGCCAACGTCCTGACTTTC. Protein product: CASSSIDRGGANVLTF.

V usage is TRBV18 and J usage is TRBJ1-2; possible D gene TRBD1, 5 bases. Germline V gives CDR1 KGHSH, CDR2 LQKENI. Trimming removed 2 bases at V and 7 bases at J, with 17 bases between. The CDR3 is 15 residues long. In DNA, the CDR3 is TGTGCCAGCTCACCAACGGATGCAGGGTTGCTTGGCTACACCTTC. Amino acid sequence: CASSPTDAGLLGYTF.

The DNA of the CDR3 is TGTGCCATCAGTGAATCGGTTGAGCAGTACTTC. Protein: CAISESVEQYF. This chain links TRBV10-3 with TRBJ2-5; D is unclear. Trimming stripped 3 bases from V and 11 bases from J, with 10 bases between. The germline V gene has CDR1 ENHRY and CDR2 SYGVKD. This CDR3 region has 11 residues.

The chain employs TRBV7-9 and TRBJ2-5; D is unresolved. This CDR3 is built from 15 residues. The germline V gene encodes CDR1 SEHNR and CDR2 FQNEAQ (reference sequence). Trimming removed 5 bases at V and 2 bases at J, with 15 bases between. The chain's CDR3 is CASSQSRRPQETQYF. The CDR3 DNA sequence: TGTGCCAGCAGCCAGTCCCGGAGACCACAAGAGACCCAGTACTTC.

The rearrangement links TRBV18 to TRBJ2-1; 11 bases fit TRBD2. Per germline, CDR1 KGHSH and CDR2 LQKENI. The CDR3 sequence is 19 residues long. J was trimmed by 3 bases and V by 5 bases; bases with no gene match: 15. The CDR3 loop is CASSASTSGSLSRYNEQFF. The CDR3, as DNA: TGTGCCAGCTCAGCTTCTACTAGCGGGAGCCTTTCTCGCTACAATGAGCAGTTCTTC. Full variable domain (outside the CDR3, taken from reference TRBV18 and TRBJ2-1): NAGVMQNPRHLVRRRGQEARLRCSPMKGHSHVYWYRQLPEEGLKFMVYLQKENIIDESGMPKERFSAEFPKEGPSILRIQQVVRGDSAAYFCASSASTSGSLSRYNEQFFGPGTRLTVL.

V is TRBV23-1 and J is TRBJ1-5, with 8 bases matching TRBD1. TRBV23-1 qualifies as an ORF whose function is uncertain. The CDR3 sequence is 14 residues long. J was trimmed by 3 bases and V by 9 bases; bases with no gene match: 7. CDR3 sequence (DNA): TGCGCCAGTAGGGACAGGCCCTTCAATCAGCCCCAGCATTTT. Translated: CASRDRPFNQPQHF.

V and J are TRBV28 and TRBJ2-2; 8 bases align to TRBD1. In germline, CDR1 is MDHEN, CDR2 SYDVKM. There are 16 residues in the CDR3. J was trimmed by 4 bases and V by 6 bases; bases with no gene match: 10. The chain's CDR3 is CASRLPRQGTTGELFF. In DNA form, the CDR3 reads TGTGCCAGCAGACTTCCGAGACAGGGGACCACCGGGGAGCTGTTTTTT.

The rearrangement joins TRBV25-1 to TRBJ2-7; 9 nucleotides agree with TRBD1. J lost 5 bases, V lost 6 bases, and 8 bases had no gene match. CDR3 length: 14 residues. The germline V gene encodes CDR1 MGHDK and CDR2 SYGVNS. CDR3 DNA: TGTGCCAGCAGCTGGGGGACAGGGACCGACGAGCAGTACTTC. This sequence encodes CASSWGTGTDEQYF.

CDR3 sequence: CASRPTHAGGSRGYTF. The CDR3 nucleotides are TGTGCCAGCAGACCGACTCACGCGGGGGGCTCACGAGGCTACACCTTC. The chain links TRBV28 to TRBJ1-2; maybe TRBD1 (6 bases). The CDR3 is made up of 16 amino acids. Between the trimmed V and J ends, which lost 6 bases and 8 bases, there was a span of 25 bases. Looked up from germline, CDR1 is MDHEN and CDR2 is SYDVKM.